This TCR beta chain derives from a study of OX40 agonist ivuxolimab in advanced cancers. Across the study: Patients took ivuxolimab, an agonistic anti-OX40 (CD134) antibody. Study conclusions and caveats: Antigen targets of the expanded peripheral T cells went undetermined. CD8+ T cells averaged more expanded clones than CD4+.

TCRdb's copy holds only in-frame clones and misses some; the assay was immunoSEQ multiplex PCR. This sample has approximately 82,000 clones, with 80% to 90% found just once. This CDR3 comprises 15 residues. The germline CDR1 and CDR2 sequences are LNHNV and YYDKDF (reference sequence). V was clipped by 6 bases and J by 10 bases; unmatched bases: 7. A remark on this clone: Its antigen is as yet unknown.

The receptor was derived from an adult with an advanced solid tumor such as melanoma, head and neck, liver or kidney cancer. The J gene is TRBJ2-1, the V gene TRBV15, with 15 nucleotides matching TRBD2. The sequences come from CD4+ or CD8+ T cells sorted from blood, collected in a trial of the OX40 agonist ivuxolimab. CDR3 DNA sequence: TGTGCCACCAGAAACCACGGGACTAGCGGGAGGGAGCAGTTCTTC. It yields the protein CATRNHGTSGREQFF.